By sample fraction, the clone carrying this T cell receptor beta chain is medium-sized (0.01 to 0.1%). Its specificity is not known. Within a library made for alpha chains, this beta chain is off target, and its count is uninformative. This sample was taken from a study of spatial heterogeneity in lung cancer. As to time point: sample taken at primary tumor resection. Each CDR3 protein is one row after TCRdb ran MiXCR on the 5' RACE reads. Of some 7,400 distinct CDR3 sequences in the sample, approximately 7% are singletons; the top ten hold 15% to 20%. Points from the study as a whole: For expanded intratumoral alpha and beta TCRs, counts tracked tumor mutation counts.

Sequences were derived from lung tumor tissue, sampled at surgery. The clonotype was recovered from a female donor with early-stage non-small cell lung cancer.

CDR3 sequence reads: CASSLGGARASYNSPLHF. For the CDR3, the DNA is TGTGCCAGCAGCTTGGGAGGGGCCCGCGCCTCCTATAATTCACCCCTCCACTTT. The chain combines TRBV5-6 with TRBJ1-6; possible D gene TRBD1, 5 bases. Germline V gene sequence: CDR1 SGHDT, CDR2 YYEEEE. V was cut by 0 bases and J by 0 bases, with 13 bases left in between. This CDR3 contains 18 residues.